This T cell receptor beta chain came from a study of T cell repertoires in cytomegalovirus infection. TCRdb recomputed calls from the reads with MiXCR, one row per CDR3 protein. The sample consists of under 300,000 distinct CDR3 sequences, approximately 15% of them appearing once. Trimming left V 3 bases short and J 3 bases short, with 12 bases between. Germline-derived CDR1 and CDR2 are LGHNA and YNFKEQ. The CDR3 covers 14 residues. This clonotype was counted between two and nine times. This chain joins TRBV4-2 and TRBJ2-7, with TRBD2 as a possible D gene (5 bases). The sample consisted of CD8+ T cells from PBMCs. The sequence was obtained from a human donor in good health (CMV status not recorded). Some clones in this sample may be carry-over from other donors' samples. As DNA, the CDR3 is TGTGCCAGCAGCCACAGGATCGGGGTCTACGAGCAGTACTTC. Encoded protein: CASSHRIGVYEQYF.